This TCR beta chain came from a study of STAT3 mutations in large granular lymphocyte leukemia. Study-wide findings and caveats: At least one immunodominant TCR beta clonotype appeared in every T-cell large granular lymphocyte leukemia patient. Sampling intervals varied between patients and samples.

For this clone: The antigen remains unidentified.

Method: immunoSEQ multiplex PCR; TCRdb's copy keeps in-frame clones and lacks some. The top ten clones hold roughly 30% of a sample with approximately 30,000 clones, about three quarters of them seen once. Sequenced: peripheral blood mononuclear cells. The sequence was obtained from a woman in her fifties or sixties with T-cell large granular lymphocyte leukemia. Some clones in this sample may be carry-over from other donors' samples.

The CDR3 loop is CASSSVGRGDADTQYF. CDR3 coding DNA: TGTGCCAGCAGCTCGGTGGGAAGGGGGGACGCAGATACGCAGTATTTT. This rearrangement joins TRBV7-8 to TRBJ2-3; the D gene could be TRBD1 or TRBD2 (6 bases each). Trimming left V 4 bases short and J 4 bases short, with 18 bases between. This CDR3 comprises 16 residues. Germline CDR1 is SGHVS and CDR2 is FQNEAQ.